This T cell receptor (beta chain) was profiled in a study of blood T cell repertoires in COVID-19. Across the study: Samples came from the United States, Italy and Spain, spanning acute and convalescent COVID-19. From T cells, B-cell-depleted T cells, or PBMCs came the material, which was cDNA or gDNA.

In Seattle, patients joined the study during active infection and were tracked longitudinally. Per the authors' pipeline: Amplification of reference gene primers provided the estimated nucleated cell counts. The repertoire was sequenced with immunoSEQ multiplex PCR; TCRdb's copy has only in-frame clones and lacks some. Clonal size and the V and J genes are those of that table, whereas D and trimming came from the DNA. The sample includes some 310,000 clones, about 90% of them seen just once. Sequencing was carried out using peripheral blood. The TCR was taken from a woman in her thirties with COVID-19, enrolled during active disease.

CDR3 region: CAWRYGSTYEQYF. CDR3 sequence (DNA): TGTGCCTGGAGATATGGCAGTACCTACGAGCAGTACTTC. The rearrangement uses TRBV30 and TRBJ2-7, with D unresolved. CDR1 is GTSNPN and CDR2 is SVGIG in the germline V gene (reference sequence). Trimming pared 3 bases from V and 2 bases from J, leaving 11 bases between. The CDR3 runs 13 residues. Full variable domain (remainder filled in from reference TRBV30 and TRBJ2-7): SQTIHQWPATLVQPVGSPLSLECTVEGTSNPNLYWYRQAAGRGLQLLFYSVGIGQISSEVPQNLSASRPQDRQFILSSKKLLLSDSGFYLCAWRYGSTYEQYFGPGTRLTVT.